This T cell receptor (beta chain) was captured in a study of shared clonotypes between healthy human individuals. Study-wide results and caveats: Genetic and exposure-history diversity was limited by the few donors.

Every one of the donors was a Caucasian adult that lived in Nashville, Tennessee. Turning to this clone: The target antigen is unknown. Other DNA sequences in the sample encode the same CDR3.

Some clones are missing from TCRdb's copy, which holds only in-frame ones; the method was immunoSEQ multiplex PCR. The table has some 470,000 clones, 75% to 85% seen once; the top ten hold 10% to 15%. The CDR3 is 13 residues long. V lost 3 bases and J 0 bases, leaving 5 bases between the germline ends. Per the germline V gene, CDR1 is KGHSH and CDR2 is LQKENI. The sequencing input was PBMCs. The chain uses TRBV18 and TRBJ2-5; no reliable D call. This TCR came from a middle-aged woman in good health. Some clones in this sample may be carry-over from other donors' samples. The CDR3 nucleotides read TGTGCCAGCTCACCCCGGTACCAAGAGACCCAGTACTTC. Amino acid sequence: CASSPRYQETQYF.